The TCR beta chain under discussion was sequenced for a study of cytomegalovirus exposure and HLA in healthy donors. Study background: HLA-typed donors contributed around 82 million unique TCRs, which were held in an early data release.

Regarding this clone: Its antigen is not identified.

PCR primers comprised 60 Vbeta and 13 Jbeta primers. The repertoire was sequenced with immunoSEQ multiplex PCR; TCRdb's copy has only in-frame clones and lacks some. This repertoire includes 150,000 to 200,000 clones. Donors sampled were nominally healthy, though unrecorded immune exposures were likely. The CDR3 length is 14 residues. V was cut by 9 bases and J by 3 bases, with 15 bases left in between. Germline loops: CDR1 SGHRS, CDR2 YFSETQ. General study findings and limits: The study labeled more than 150 TCR beta chains cytomegalovirus-associated.

This chain joins TRBV5-1 and TRBJ2-2; TRBD2 might be the D (6 bases). Sequenced input: PBMCs. The sequence derives from a man aged 25 to 40 in good health and CMV-seronegative. CDR3 nucleotides: TGCGCCACCGGGTGGGAGGCCCACACCGGGGAGCTGTTTTTT. Protein product: CATGWEAHTGELFF.